This paragraph covers one TCR beta chain sequence. Antigen: not known. Trimming shortened V by 4 bases and J by 6 bases, and 15 bases separated the two germline ends. The CDR3 spans 14 residues. Germline V gene data show CDR1 as SGHRS and CDR2 as YFSETQ. CD8+ and CD4+ T cells from blood underwent TCR beta sequencing. The recently defined diagnostic criteria for definite or probable disease were met by the Susac syndrome patients. The CD8+ and CD4+ T cells were negatively isolated, with the TEMRA cells enriched by FACS. After extraction with the RNeasy kit, roughly 0.5 to 1 ug of the RNA was reverse transcribed using random hexamers. MiXCR, applied by TCRdb to the immunoSEQ multiplex PCR reads, yields one record per CDR3 protein. The sample includes 240,000 or so distinct CDR3 sequences, almost 97% of them seen just once. This sample was taken from a study of CD8 T cells in Susac syndrome. General observations from the study: Clonal expansion was missing from Susac syndrome CD4+ T cell repertoires.

The receptor's source is a human donor with Susac syndrome. Sequencing was carried out using CD4+ T cells from PBMCs. The chain recombines TRBV5-1 with TRBJ2-3; TRBD1 might be the D (6 bases). The CDR3 DNA reads TGCGCCAGCAGCCGGGAAACCCAGGGGGATACGCAGTATTTT. It encodes CASSRETQGDTQYF.